Listed here are 2 T cell receptor beta chains from one sample, sequenced in a study of blood T cell repertoires in COVID-19. Only in-frame clones appear in the TCRdb table, and some are missing; sequencing was by immunoSEQ multiplex PCR. In the table there are some 70,000 clones, 85% to 90% of which are singletons. Input material: peripheral blood. The receptors derive from a woman older than 75 with active COVID-19.

V usage is TRBV7-2 and J usage is TRBJ2-3; D might be TRBD1 (5 bases). The germline V and J ends were trimmed by 1 base and 3 bases, with 11 bases remaining between them. In germline, CDR1 is SGHTA, CDR2 FQGNSA. The CDR3 totals 15 residues. The CDR3 bases are TGTGCCAGCAGCTTAGTAGCCAAGGGGACAGATACGCAGTATTTT. Translating gives CASSLVAKGTDTQYF.

This clone was counted once. This chain joins TRBV28 and TRBJ2-3; weak D call: TRBD1 (6 bases). The CDR3 is 15 residues long. V shed 3 bases and J shed 2 bases, with 12 bases lying between them. Germline assignment: CDR1 MDHEN and CDR2 SYDVKM. DNA of the CDR3: TGTGCCAGCAGTTTGGACAGACCATACACAGATACGCAGTATTTT. Its protein product is CASSLDRPYTDTQYF. Complete variable domain (other parts from reference TRBV28 and TRBJ2-3): DVKVTQSSRYLVKRTGEKVFLECVQDMDHENMFWYRQDPGLGLRLIYFSYDVKMKEKGDIPEGYSVSREKKERFSLILESASTNQTSMYLCASSLDRPYTDTQYFGPGTRLTVL.